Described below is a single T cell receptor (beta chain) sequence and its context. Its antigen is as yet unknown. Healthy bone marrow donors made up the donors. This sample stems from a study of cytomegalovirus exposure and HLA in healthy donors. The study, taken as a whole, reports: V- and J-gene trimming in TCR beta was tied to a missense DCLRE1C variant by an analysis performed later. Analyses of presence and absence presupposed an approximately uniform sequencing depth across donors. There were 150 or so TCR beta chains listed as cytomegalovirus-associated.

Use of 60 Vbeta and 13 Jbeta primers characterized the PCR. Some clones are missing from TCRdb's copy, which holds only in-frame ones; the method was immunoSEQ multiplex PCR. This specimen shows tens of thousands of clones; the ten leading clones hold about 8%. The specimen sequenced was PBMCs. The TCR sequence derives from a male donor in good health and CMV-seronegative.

The CDR3 DNA follows: TGTGCCAGCAGCCCGAGCGGGAGTCGCAGAGAGCAGTACTTC. It specifies CASSPSGSRREQYF. V and J are TRBV7-6 and TRBJ2-7; 8 bases map to TRBD2. With V trimmed by 5 bases and J by 7 bases, 10 bases remained unmatched. The CDR3 spans 14 residues. Germline CDR1 SGHVS, CDR2 FNYEAQ.